This is a list of T cell receptor beta chains from one sample in a study of blood T cell repertoires in COVID-19. Profiling relied on immunoSEQ multiplex PCR, and the TCRdb table lists in-frame clones only, not all of them. The repertoire holds about 280,000 clones, with 89% as singletons. The sequenced sample was peripheral blood. The source is a man aged 50 to 60 with acute or convalescent COVID-19. Each CDR3 is given with its conserved first and last residue. A D gene is named only where the DNA matches it firmly. Size tells how often a clone was seen (once, few, many) or the class of an expanded clone, and some rows leave it out.

CDR3 protein	CDR3 DNA	clone size	D gene	V gene	J gene
CASSPDSYGYTF	TGTGCCAGCAGCCCGGACAGCTATGGCTACACCTTC	once	NA	TRBV3-1/TRBV3-2	TRBJ1-2
CASSDPSRGHNEQFF	TGTGCCAGCAGCGACCCCTCGCGGGGGCACAATGAGCAGTTCTTC	NA	NA	TRBV9	TRBJ2-1
CASSPLSQGSETQYF	TGTGCCAGTAGCCCTCTTTCACAGGGATCAGAGACCCAGTACTTC	NA	NA	TRBV19	TRBJ2-5
CATSDLARPTTDTQYF	TGTGCCACCAGTGATTTGGCCAGGCCGACCACAGATACGCAGTATTTT	NA	NA	TRBV24-1	TRBJ2-3
CASSLKGTPGYGYTF	TGTGCCAGCAGCTTAAAGGGGACACCGGGATATGGCTACACCTTC	NA	NA	TRBV7-9	TRBJ1-2
CATLDPGAGGNEQFF	TGTGCCACCCTTGACCCGGGGGCCGGGGGGAATGAGCAGTTCTTC	NA	NA	TRBV3-1/TRBV3-2	TRBJ2-1
CATNRDRGLYEQYF	TGTGCCACCAACCGGGACAGGGGGCTCTACGAGCAGTACTTC	once	TRBD1	TRBV15	TRBJ2-7
CAISELLAGGNEQFF	TGTGCCATCAGTGAGTTACTAGCGGGGGGAAATGAGCAGTTCTTC	NA	TRBD2	TRBV10-3	TRBJ2-1
CAISESTPGGAETQYF	TGTGCCATCAGTGAGTCGACTCCGGGGGGGGCCGAGACCCAGTACTTC	NA	TRBD2	TRBV10-3	TRBJ2-5
CASSFTAVVNQPQHF	TGTGCCAGCAGCTTTACCGCGGTGGTCAATCAGCCCCAGCATTTT	NA	NA	TRBV7-2	TRBJ1-5
CASSQGRGPGYTF	TGTGCCAGCAGCCAAGGCAGGGGACCGGGCTACACCTTC	NA	NA	TRBV3-1/TRBV3-2	TRBJ1-2
CASSSLYPGRRGGHTEAFF	TGTGCCAGCAGCTCGTTATATCCCGGTAGGCGCGGGGGCCACACTGAAGCTTTCTTT	NA	NA	TRBV11-3	TRBJ1-1
CASSVGQGESYGYTF	TGCGCCAGCAGCGTCGGACAGGGAGAATCGTATGGCTACACCTTC	NA	TRBD1	TRBV5-1	TRBJ1-2
CASSPQGEKLFF	TGTGCCAGCAGTCCACAGGGGGAAAAACTGTTTTTT	NA	TRBD1	TRBV27	TRBJ1-4
CASSFVQGITDTEAFF	TGTGCCAGCAGCTTTGTGCAGGGGATCACGGACACTGAAGCTTTCTTT	NA	NA	TRBV5-8	TRBJ1-1
CASSPYRTGNNEKLFF	TGTGCCAGCAGTCCCTATCGGACAGGGAATAATGAAAAACTGTTTTTT	NA	TRBD1	TRBV28	TRBJ1-4
CASKSLREDTQYF	TGTGCCAGCAAATCGCTCCGGGAAGATACGCAGTATTTT	few	NA	TRBV2	TRBJ2-3
CSVAVYDTEAFF	TGCAGCGTCGCGGTATATGACACTGAAGCTTTCTTT	NA	NA	TRBV29-1	TRBJ1-1
CSVLMNTEAFF	TGCAGCGTTTTAATGAACACTGAAGCTTTCTTT	NA	NA	TRBV29-1	TRBJ1-1
CAWSREAAGTDTQYF	TGTGCCTGGTCCCGGGAGGCGGCGGGCACAGATACGCAGTATTTT	NA	TRBD2	TRBV30	TRBJ2-3
CASSLEDPQGAYNEQFF	TGTGCCAGCAGCTTGGAAGATCCCCAGGGGGCCTACAATGAGCAGTTCTTC	NA	TRBD1	TRBV5-4	TRBJ2-1
CASSPSPGSGELFF	TGTGCCAGCAGCCCCTCTCCTGGGAGCGGGGAGCTGTTTTTT	NA	NA	TRBV3-1/TRBV3-2	TRBJ2-2
CASSVAGGGTDTQYF	TGTGCCAGCTCAGTAGCGGGGGGCGGAACAGATACGCAGTATTTT	NA	TRBD2	TRBV18	TRBJ2-3
CASSEGTGTNYGYTF	TGTGCCAGCAGCGAGGGCACAGGGACGAACTATGGCTACACCTTC	NA	NA	TRBV7-9	TRBJ1-2
CATSDPGGRGTDTQYF	TGTGCCACCAGTGACCCCGGGGGGAGAGGAACAGATACGCAGTATTTT	NA	TRBD2	TRBV24-1	TRBJ2-3
CAGSPGGGNGYTF	TGTGCCGGGAGTCCTGGGGGAGGCAATGGCTACACCTTC	NA	NA	TRBV30	TRBJ1-2
CASSFGQGLYNEQFF	TGTGCCAGCAGCTTCGGACAGGGACTTTACAATGAGCAGTTCTTC	NA	TRBD1	TRBV7-9	TRBJ2-1
CASSQGGGPQHF	TGTGCCAGCAGCCAAGGGGGAGGGCCCCAGCATTTT	NA	NA	TRBV3-1/TRBV3-2	TRBJ1-5
CASSQEWGLQETQYF	TGTGCCAGCAGCCAAGAGTGGGGACTGCAAGAGACCCAGTACTTC	NA	NA	TRBV3-1/TRBV3-2	TRBJ2-5
CASSVGQGAAYEQYF	TGTGCCAGCAGCGTAGGACAGGGGGCGGCCTACGAGCAGTACTTC	once	TRBD1	TRBV9	TRBJ2-7
CASRGNRDSVPGELFF	TGCGCCAGCAGGGGGAACCGGGACAGTGTCCCCGGGGAGCTGTTTTTT	NA	TRBD1	TRBV5-1	TRBJ2-2
CASSRTGVRDTQYF	TGTGCCAGCAGTCGGACAGGGGTTCGAGATACGCAGTATTTT	NA	TRBD1	TRBV7-4	TRBJ2-3
CASSRATNEKLFF	TGTGCCAGCAGTCGGGCAACTAATGAAAAACTGTTTTTT	NA	NA	TRBV27	TRBJ1-4
CASRKDRSYNEQFF	TGTGCCAGTAGAAAGGACAGATCCTACAATGAGCAGTTCTTC	NA	NA	TRBV19	TRBJ2-1
CASSVDPGGSGNTIYF	TGTGCCAGCAGCGTAGACCCGGGGGGCTCTGGAAACACCATATATTTT	few	NA	TRBV9	TRBJ1-3
CASSQGVRRADTQYF	TGTGCCAGCAGCCAAGGGGTTAGGAGGGCAGATACGCAGTATTTT	NA	NA	TRBV3-1/TRBV3-2	TRBJ2-3
CASTPDPQSRAQYF	TGTGCCAGCACCCCCGACCCTCAATCCCGGGCGCAGTATTTT	NA	NA	TRBV7-3	TRBJ2-3
CASSDSIRTGAAGQPQHF	TGTGCCAGCAGCGATTCGATTAGGACAGGTGCAGCAGGACAGCCCCAGCATTTT	NA	TRBD1	TRBV11-2	TRBJ1-5
CASTGGGSYEQYF	TGTGCCAGCACCGGTGGAGGTTCCTACGAGCAGTACTTC	NA	NA	TRBV2	TRBJ2-7
CASGLYQVNTEAFF	TGTGCTAGTGGTTTGTACCAGGTGAACACTGAAGCTTTCTTT	NA	NA	TRBV12-5	TRBJ1-1
CASRYRGDGSPLHF	TGTGCCAGCAGATACAGGGGGGATGGTTCACCCCTCCACTTT	NA	TRBD1	TRBV5-4	TRBJ1-6
CASSQTGGLNYGYTF	TGTGCCAGCAGCCAGACAGGGGGCCTTAACTATGGCTACACCTTC	NA	TRBD1	TRBV4-2	TRBJ1-2
CASRPGQFGEQFF	TGTGCCAGCAGACCGGGACAGTTCGGGGAGCAGTTCTTC	NA	TRBD1	TRBV6-5	TRBJ2-1
CASTSSVREETQYF	TGTGCCAGCACCTCTTCTGTTCGGGAAGAGACCCAGTACTTC	NA	NA	TRBV9	TRBJ2-5
CAASDRDNSPLHF	TGTGCCGCTTCAGACAGGGATAATTCACCCCTCCACTTT	NA	TRBD1	TRBV6-5	TRBJ1-6
CASSQVPGLTYEQYF	TGTGCCAGCAGCCAAGTACCGGGACTAACCTACGAGCAGTACTTC	NA	TRBD2	TRBV4-2	TRBJ2-7
CASSYRSFNEKLFF	TGTGCCAGCAGTTACCGGAGTTTCAATGAAAAACTGTTTTTT	NA	NA	TRBV6-5	TRBJ1-4
CATSDFGTTGNTIYF	TGTGCCACCAGTGATTTTGGGACTACTGGAAACACCATATATTTT	NA	NA	TRBV24-1	TRBJ1-3
CASSFSQGVGGYGYTF	TGTGCCAGCAGCTTTTCCCAGGGGGTTGGGGGATATGGCTACACCTTC	NA	TRBD1	TRBV11-2	TRBJ1-2